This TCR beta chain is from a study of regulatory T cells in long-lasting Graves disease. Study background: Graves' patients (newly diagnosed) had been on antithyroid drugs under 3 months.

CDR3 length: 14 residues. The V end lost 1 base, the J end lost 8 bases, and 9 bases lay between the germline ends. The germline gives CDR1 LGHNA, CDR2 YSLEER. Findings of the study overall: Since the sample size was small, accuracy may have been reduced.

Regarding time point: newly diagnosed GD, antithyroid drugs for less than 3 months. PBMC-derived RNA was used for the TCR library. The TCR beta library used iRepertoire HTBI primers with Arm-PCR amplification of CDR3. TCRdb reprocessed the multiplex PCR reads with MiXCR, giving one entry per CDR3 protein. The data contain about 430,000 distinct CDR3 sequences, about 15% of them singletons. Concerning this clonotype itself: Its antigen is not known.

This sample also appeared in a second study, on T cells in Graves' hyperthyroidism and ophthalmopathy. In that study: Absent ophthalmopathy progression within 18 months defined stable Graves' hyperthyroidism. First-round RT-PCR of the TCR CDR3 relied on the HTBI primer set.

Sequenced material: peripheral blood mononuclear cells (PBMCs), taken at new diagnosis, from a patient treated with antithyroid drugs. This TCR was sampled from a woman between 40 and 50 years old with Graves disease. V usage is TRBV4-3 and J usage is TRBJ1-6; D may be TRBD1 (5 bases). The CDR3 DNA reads TGCGCCAGCAGCCAAGTTAGGGGTGATTCACCCCTCCACTTT. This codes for CASSQVRGDSPLHF.